A single sample is the source of the 32 T cell receptor beta chains below, sequenced in a study of cytomegalovirus exposure and HLA in healthy donors. Assay: immunoSEQ multiplex PCR; the TCRdb copy retains only in-frame clones and omits some. Of around 170,000 clones in the sample, 85% to 90% were seen once. The sequencing sample was made of PBMCs. The source is a young man in good health and CMV-seronegative.

This chain joins TRBV19 and TRBJ2-1, with 7 nucleotides matching TRBD2. J gave up 5 bases and V 3 bases, and 4 bases lay outside the gene matches. Germline-derived CDR1 and CDR2 are LNHDA and SQIVND (reference sequence). This CDR3 has 14 amino acids. CDR3 in amino acids: CASSIITSDNEQFF. Written as DNA, the CDR3 is TGTGCCAGTAGTATTATTACTAGCGACAATGAGCAGTTCTTC.

This chain joins TRBV28 and TRBJ1-4, with D uncertain. CDR1 and CDR2 from the germline V gene are MDHEN and SYDVKM. Trimming took off 2 bases at V and 11 bases at J, with 21 bases between the two ends. This CDR3 region has 16 residues. CDR3 DNA: TGTGCCAGCAGTTTAAGTGAGGGAGTGAGCTCGAGGAAACTGTTTTTT. As protein: CASSLSEGVSSRKLFF.

This clone was counted only a few times. The V and J genes are TRBV7-2 and TRBJ2-7; D remains unclear. The CDR3 consists of 14 residues. The germline gives CDR1 SGHTA, CDR2 FQGNSA. The germline V and J ends were trimmed by 7 bases and 0 bases, with 13 bases remaining between them. CDR3 nucleotide sequence: TGTGCCAGCACCAAGCAGTCTAGCTCCTACGAGCAGTACTTC. Translated: CASTKQSSSYEQYF.

The chain carries TRBV6-5 and TRBJ2-5; 7 bases match TRBD1. The CDR3 consists of 15 residues. Germline V lookup: CDR1 MNHEY, CDR2 SVGAGI. V gave up 2 bases and J gave up 2 bases; unmatched junction bases: 5. CDR3 nucleotide sequence: TGTGCCAGCAGTTACACTACGGACAGGCAAGAGACCCAGTACTTC. This gives the protein CASSYTTDRQETQYF.

This sequence joins TRBV29-1 and TRBJ1-2; 9 bases agree with TRBD1. CDR3 length: 11 residues. The germline gives CDR1 SQVTM, CDR2 ANQGSEA. V lost 7 bases, J lost 4 bases, and 1 base stayed unmatched. The CDR3 here is CSGQGGYGYTF. The CDR3 DNA is TGCAGCGGACAGGGGGGCTATGGCTACACCTTC.

The rearrangement links TRBV5-1 to TRBJ2-1; D uncertain. The CDR3 length is 13 residues. V gave up 4 bases and J gave up 7 bases, with 12 bases separating them. CDR1 and CDR2 (germline): SGHRS, YFSETQ. CDR3 bases: TGCGCCAGCAGCCCAAGAGGCCGGAATGAGCAGTTCTTC. Its translation: CASSPRGRNEQFF.

V is TRBV7-9 and J is TRBJ1-4; perhaps TRBD1 as D (5 bases). From germline, CDR1 is SEHNR and CDR2 FQNEAQ (reference sequence). The CDR3 has 14 amino acids. V was clipped by 7 bases and J by 1 base, with 10 bases between them. As DNA, the CDR3 is TGTGCCAGCACCCGGCAGGGAACTAATGAAAAACTGTTTTTT. This gives the protein CASTRQGTNEKLFF.

A note on this clone: The junction and the germline gene differ at one end; a read error may be behind it. CDR3 region: CASSLALSSGNTIYF. The CDR3 DNA reads as TGTGCTAGCAGCTTAGCTTTGAGTTCTGGAAACACCATATATTTT. V is TRBV7-7 and J is TRBJ1-3; D gene unclear. Germline CDR1 SSHAT, CDR2 FNYEAQ (reference sequence). The CDR3 has 15 residues.

This clone turned up a few times. The genes are TRBV14 and TRBJ2-1; no definite D call. This CDR3 region has 13 residues. CDR1 SGHDN and CDR2 FVKESK come from the germline V gene. V was shortened by 3 bases and J by 10 bases, with 13 bases between the two germline ends. The CDR3 DNA follows: TGTGCCAGCAGCCAGGGCCCCGTGGGCGAGCAGTTCTTC. Encoded protein: CASSQGPVGEQFF.

The chain has TRBV9 and TRBJ1-1; a possible D gene is TRBD1 (6 bases). The length of the CDR3 is 15 residues. Germline V lookup: CDR1 SGDLS, CDR2 YYNGEE. The germline V and J ends were trimmed by 2 bases and 0 bases, with 11 bases remaining between them. CDR3 residues: CASSVSPGVNTEAFF. In nucleotides, the CDR3 is TGTGCCAGCAGCGTGAGCCCAGGGGTGAACACTGAAGCTTTCTTT. The whole variable domain, remainder taken from reference TRBV9 and TRBJ1-1, is DSGVTQTPKHLITATGQRVTLRCSPRSGDLSVYWYQQSLDQGLQFLIQYYNGEERAKGNILERFSAQQFPDLHSELNLSSLELGDSALYFCASSVSPGVNTEAFFGQGTRLTVV.

The V gene is TRBV7-9, the J gene TRBJ2-3; 11 bases are a match to TRBD1. CDR3 size: 15 residues. V lost 1 base, J lost 5 bases, and 2 bases stayed unmatched. The germline V gene has CDR1 SEHNR and CDR2 FQNEAQ (reference sequence). CDR3 bases: TGTGCCAGCAGCTTAGGGACAGGGGGCGTAGATACGCAGTATTTT. It is translated as CASSLGTGGVDTQYF.

V usage is TRBV6-5 and J usage is TRBJ1-1, with D hard to call. Germline V gene sequence: CDR1 MNHEY, CDR2 SVGAGI. V shed 2 bases and J shed 1 base, with 5 bases lying between them. This CDR3 has 13 residues. The CDR3 bases are TGTGCCAGCAGTTACAACACGAACACTGAAGCTTTCTTT. Its protein is CASSYNTNTEAFF.

The rearrangement uses TRBV6-5 and TRBJ2-1; D is possibly TRBD1 (5 bases). V was pared by 0 bases and J by 5 bases, with 14 bases between. The CDR3 consists of 16 residues. Germline lookup yields CDR1 MNHEY and CDR2 SVGAGI. CDR3: CASSYSPPQGNNEQFF. The CDR3 DNA reads as TGTGCCAGCAGTTACTCTCCCCCTCAGGGCAACAATGAGCAGTTCTTC.

J is TRBJ2-7 and V is TRBV7-2; 10 bases line up with TRBD1. V lost 1 base and J lost 7; bases outside the gene matches: 4. Germline V gene lookup returns CDR1 SGHTA and CDR2 FQGNSA. CDR3 length equals 14 residues. The CDR3 sequence is CASSLVTGGGEQYF. In DNA, the CDR3 is TGTGCCAGCAGCTTAGTGACAGGGGGCGGTGAGCAGTACTTC.

This sequence joins TRBV11-2 and TRBJ2-5, with 8 positions matching TRBD2. Germline loops: CDR1 SGHAT, CDR2 FQNNGV. CDR3 size: 15 residues. Unmatched junction bases numbered 4, after V lost 3 bases and J lost 1 base. The CDR3 spells CASSFEAGAQETQYF. CDR3 coding DNA: TGTGCCAGCAGCTTTGAAGCGGGGGCCCAAGAGACCCAGTACTTC.

This clone has only one observation. This chain uses TRBV5-4 with TRBJ1-1, with 12 nucleotides matching TRBD1. Germline values: CDR1 SGHNT, CDR2 YYREEE (reference sequence). The CDR3 spans 15 residues. V was pared by 3 bases and J by 5 bases, with 5 bases of the junction left unmatched. The CDR3 region is CASSSRGQGATEAFF. The CDR3 DNA reads as TGTGCCAGCAGCTCGCGGGGACAGGGGGCAACTGAAGCTTTCTTT. The full variable domain, in which reference TRBV5-4 and TRBJ1-1 provide the parts outside the CDR3, is ETGVTQSPTHLIKTRGQQVTLRCSSQSGHNTVSWYQQALGQGPQFIFQYYREEENGRGNFPPRFSGLQFPNYSSELNVNALELDDSALYLCASSSRGQGATEAFFGQGTRLTVV.

This chain connects TRBV11-3 to TRBJ1-1, with 7 nucleotides matching TRBD1. Germline assignment: CDR1 SGHNT and CDR2 YENEEA. J was trimmed by 1 base and V by 5 bases; bases with no gene match: 4. This CDR3 has 14 residues. Here the CDR3 DNA reads TGTGCCAGCAGCCTTGACAGGGAGAACACTGAAGCTTTCTTT. As protein: CASSLDRENTEAFF. The full variable domain, rest sourced from reference TRBV11-3 and TRBJ1-1, is EAGVVQSPRYKIIEKKQPVAFWCNPISGHNTLYWYLQNLGQGPELLIRYENEEAVDDSQLPKDRFSAERLKGVDSTLKIQPAELGDSAVYLCASSLDRENTEAFFGQGTRLTVV.

This clone was seen more than once but under ten times. The gene calls are TRBV5-4 and TRBJ1-6, with D unresolved. V lost 0 bases to trimming and J lost 9 bases, with 16 bases between them. The germline CDR1 and CDR2 sequences are SGHNT and YYREEE (reference sequence). The CDR3 loop spans 16 amino acids. The CDR3 nucleotides are TGTGCCAGCAGCTTGGACACAGCTACTCGAACTTCACCCCTCCACTTT. Amino acid sequence: CASSLDTATRTSPLHF.

V and J are TRBV27 and TRBJ2-2; 7 nucleotides align to TRBD2. The V gene's germline CDR1 is MNHEY and CDR2 SMNVEV (reference sequence). CDR3 length equals 15 residues. Trimming at V came to 4 bases and at J to 3 bases, leaving 5 bases not matched to a gene. The CDR3 region is CASSWGGFDTGELFF. As DNA, the CDR3 is TGTGCCAGCAGTTGGGGGGGGTTTGACACCGGGGAGCTGTTTTTT.

The chain employs TRBV2 and TRBJ2-3, with 10 bases lining up with TRBD2. Germline CDR1 and CDR2: SNHLY and FYNNEI. The CDR3 contains 15 residues. J lost 5 bases, V lost 7 bases, and 9 bases had no gene match. The CDR3 nucleotides read TGTGCCAGCATTAAGCGGGAGGGCCTCGGAGATACGCAGTATTTT. Amino acid sequence: CASIKREGLGDTQYF.

The chain carries TRBV9 and TRBJ2-3; 8 bases match TRBD1. Germline CDR1 reads SGDLS; CDR2 reads YYNGEE. Germline trimming cut 0 bases from V and 4 bases from J; bases unmatched to any gene: 7. The CDR3 spans 16 residues. For the CDR3, the DNA is TGTGCCAGCAGCGTAGCAGGGGGCTATACGGCAGATACGCAGTATTTT. Translated, it gives CASSVAGGYTADTQYF.

Judged by abundance, this clone is medium-sized. The rearrangement joins TRBV2 to TRBJ1-6, with D tentatively TRBD1 (6 bases). The CDR3 is made up of 15 amino acids. V lost 5 bases and J 9 bases, leaving 17 bases between the germline ends. Looked up from germline, CDR1 is SNHLY and CDR2 is FYNNEI. For the CDR3, the DNA is TGTGCCAGCAGTCCACAGGGTAGAAAAGGTTCACCCCTCCACTTT. It translates to CASSPQGRKGSPLHF. The full variable domain, its missing parts supplied by reference TRBV2 and TRBJ1-6, is EPEVTQTPSHQVTQMGQEVILRCVPISNHLYFYWYRQILGQKVEFLVSFYNNEISEKSEIFDDQFSVERPDGSNFTLKIRSTKLEDSAMYFCASSPQGRKGSPLHFGNGTRLTVT.

Comments on this clone: This sequence may be a read error, since a much larger clone differs from it by one base. The chain uses TRBV7-2 and TRBJ1-1, with no clear D. Germline CDR1 reads SGHTA; CDR2 reads FQGNSA. V was cut by 2 bases and J by 0 bases, with 4 bases left in between. This CDR3 is 13 amino acids long. CDR3 coding DNA: TGTGCCAGCAGCTTATCAGTGAACACTGAAGCTTTCTTT. Protein: CASSLSVNTEAFF.

The V and J genes are TRBV21-1 and TRBJ2-1; the DNA was not compared with TRBD1, the D call given in the table. TRBV21-1 is classified as a pseudogene. This CDR3 has 13 residues. In DNA, the CDR3 is TGTGCCAGCAGCAAGGGTGGGGCCAGAGAGCAGTTCTTC. Its translation is CASSKGGAREQFF.

The V call is TRBV7-2, the J call TRBJ2-5; D remains ambiguous. The CDR3 extends over 13 amino acids. V lost 1 base to trimming and J lost 13 bases, with 16 bases between them. The germline V gene encodes CDR1 SGHTA and CDR2 FQGNSA. The CDR3 sequence: CASSLDRSRVMYF. The CDR3 nucleotides read TGTGCCAGCAGCTTAGATCGCTCCCGCGTGATGTACTTC.

V and J are TRBV4-1 and TRBJ1-2; D is ambiguous. From germline, CDR1 is MGHRA and CDR2 YSYEKL. The V and J ends lost 1 base and 1 base respectively, with 13 bases between them. This CDR3 spans 16 amino acids. CDR3 DNA sequence: TGCGCCAGCAGCCAAGTCCCCGATCGGGGTAACTATGGCTACACCTTC. Translating gives CASSQVPDRGNYGYTF.

The rearrangement links TRBV27 to TRBJ2-1, with TRBD2 matching over 12 bases. V was pared by 4 bases and J by 7 bases, with 14 bases of the junction left unmatched. CDR1 MNHEY and CDR2 SMNVEV come from the germline V gene (reference sequence). The CDR3 runs to 18 residues. CDR3 residues: CASSSPPWSSGGGNEQFF. The CDR3 DNA follows: TGTGCCAGCAGTTCCCCGCCCTGGTCTAGCGGGGGGGGGAATGAGCAGTTCTTC.

This chain links TRBV4-3 with TRBJ1-2, with a tentative D call TRBD1 (5 bases). CDR1 and CDR2 from the germline V gene are LGHNA and YSLEER. Trimming left V 0 bases short and J 0 bases short, with 11 bases between. There are 16 residues in the CDR3. CDR3 nucleotides: TGCGCCAGCAGCCAAGAAGCGGGGGGGGCTAACTATGGCTACACCTTC. This codes for CASSQEAGGANYGYTF.

The chain carries TRBV5-1 and TRBJ2-2; 7 bases fit TRBD1. Germline-derived CDR1 and CDR2 are SGHRS and YFSETQ. The CDR3 runs 15 residues. The V and J ends lost 1 base and 4 bases, in that order; junction bases with no gene match: 4. As DNA, the CDR3 is TGCGCCAGCAGCTTGTCGGGACAGAGCACCGGGGAGCTGTTTTTT. It is translated as CASSLSGQSTGELFF.

DNA for the CDR3: TGTGCCAGCAGTGAGGACAGGGGGCCCCACGAGCAGTACGTC. Its translation is CASSEDRGPHEQYV. The J gene is TRBJ2-7, the V gene TRBV2; 11 nucleotides agree with TRBD1. Germline V CDR1 and CDR2: SNHLY, FYNNEI. With V trimmed by 3 bases and J by 5 bases, 3 bases remained unmatched. The CDR3 has 14 residues.

Here the CDR3 reads CAISESFGQGDEKLFF. The CDR3 DNA reads as TGTGCCATCAGTGAGTCATTCGGACAGGGGGATGAAAAACTGTTTTTT. The V and J genes are TRBV10-3 and TRBJ1-4; 10 positions agree with TRBD1. The CDR3 totals 16 residues. Germline CDR1 reads ENHRY; CDR2 reads SYGVKD. After removal of 0 bases from V and 6 bases from J, the junction contained 4 bases not matched to a gene.

This clone was recorded once. The chain links TRBV10-3 to TRBJ1-3; 8 bases match TRBD1. V dropped 0 bases and J dropped 8; count of bases not matched to a gene: 9. CDR1 and CDR2 from the germline V gene are ENHRY and SYGVKD. The CDR3 loop spans 16 amino acids. The CDR3 here is CAISESSQGARYTIYF. DNA for the CDR3: TGTGCCATCAGTGAGTCAAGTCAGGGGGCGCGATACACCATATATTTT.